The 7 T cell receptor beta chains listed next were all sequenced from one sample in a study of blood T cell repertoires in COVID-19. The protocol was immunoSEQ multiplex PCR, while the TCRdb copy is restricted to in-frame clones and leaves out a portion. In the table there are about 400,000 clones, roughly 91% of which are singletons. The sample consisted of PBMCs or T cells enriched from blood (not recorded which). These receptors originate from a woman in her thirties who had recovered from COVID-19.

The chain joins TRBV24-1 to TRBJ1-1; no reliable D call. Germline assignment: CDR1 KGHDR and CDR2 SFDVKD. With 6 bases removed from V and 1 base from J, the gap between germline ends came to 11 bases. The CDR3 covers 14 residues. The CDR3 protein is CATSRGDGNTEAFF. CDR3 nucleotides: TGTGCCACCAGTCGCGGGGATGGGAACACTGAAGCTTTCTTT.

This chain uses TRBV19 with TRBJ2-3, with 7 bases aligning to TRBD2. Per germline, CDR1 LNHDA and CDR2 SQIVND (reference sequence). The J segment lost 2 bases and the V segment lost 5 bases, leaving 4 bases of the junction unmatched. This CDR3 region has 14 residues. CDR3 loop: CASSSSGPTDTQYF. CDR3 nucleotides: TGTGCCAGTAGTTCTAGCGGACCCACAGATACGCAGTATTTT.

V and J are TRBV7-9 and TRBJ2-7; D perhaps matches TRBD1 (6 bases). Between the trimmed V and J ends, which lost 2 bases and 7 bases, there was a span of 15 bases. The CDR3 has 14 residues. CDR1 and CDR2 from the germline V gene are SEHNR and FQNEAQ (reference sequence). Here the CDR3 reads CASSLSGVGREQYF. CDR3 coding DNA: TGTGCCAGCAGCTTATCAGGGGTTGGGCGGGAGCAGTACTTC.

Here the CDR3 reads CASSLSSRGRWDEQFF. In DNA, the CDR3 is TGTGCCAGCAGCTTAAGCTCCAGGGGGCGCTGGGATGAGCAGTTCTTC. The chain links TRBV27 to TRBJ2-1; TRBD1 aligns across 8 bases. From germline, CDR1 is MNHEY and CDR2 SMNVEV (reference sequence). The CDR3 has 16 residues. V shed 6 bases, J shed 8 bases, and the junction held 15 bases outside the gene matches.

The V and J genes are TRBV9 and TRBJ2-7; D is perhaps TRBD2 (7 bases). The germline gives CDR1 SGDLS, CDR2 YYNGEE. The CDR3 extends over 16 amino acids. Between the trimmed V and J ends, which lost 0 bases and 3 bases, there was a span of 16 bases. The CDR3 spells CASSVGGGGKDYEQYF. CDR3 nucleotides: TGTGCCAGCAGCGTAGGAGGGGGGGGGAAAGACTACGAGCAGTACTTC.

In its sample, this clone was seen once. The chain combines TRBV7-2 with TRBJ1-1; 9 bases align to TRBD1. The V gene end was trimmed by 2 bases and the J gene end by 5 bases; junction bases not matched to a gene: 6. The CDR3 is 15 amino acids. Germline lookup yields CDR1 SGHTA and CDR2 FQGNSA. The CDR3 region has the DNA TGTGCCAGCAGCTTAACGGGACAGGGACAAACTGAAGCTTTCTTT. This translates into CASSLTGQGQTEAFF. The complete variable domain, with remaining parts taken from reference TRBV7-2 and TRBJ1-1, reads GAGVSQSPSNKVTEKGKDVELRCDPISGHTALYWYRQSLGQGLEFLIYFQGNSAPDKSGLPSDRFSAERTGGSVSTLTIQRTQQEDSAVYLCASSLTGQGQTEAFFGQGTRLTVV.

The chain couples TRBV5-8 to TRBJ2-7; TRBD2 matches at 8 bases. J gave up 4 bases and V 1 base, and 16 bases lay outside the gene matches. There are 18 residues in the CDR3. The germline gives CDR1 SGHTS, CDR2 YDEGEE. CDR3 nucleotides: TGTGCCAGCAGCTTGCAGCAGATAGCCGGGACTAGAGTATACGAGCAGTACTTC. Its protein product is CASSLQQIAGTRVYEQYF.